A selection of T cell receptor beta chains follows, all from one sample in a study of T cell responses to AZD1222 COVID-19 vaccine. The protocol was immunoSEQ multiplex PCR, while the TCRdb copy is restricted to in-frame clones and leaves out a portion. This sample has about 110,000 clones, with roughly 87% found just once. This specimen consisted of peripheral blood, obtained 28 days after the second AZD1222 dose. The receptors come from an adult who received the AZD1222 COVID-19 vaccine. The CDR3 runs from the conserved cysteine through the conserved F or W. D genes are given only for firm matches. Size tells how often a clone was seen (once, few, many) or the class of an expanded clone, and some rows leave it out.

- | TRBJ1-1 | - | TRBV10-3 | CAINQGLGGTEAFF | TGTGCCATCAATCAAGGACTGGGCGGCACTGAAGCTTTCTTT
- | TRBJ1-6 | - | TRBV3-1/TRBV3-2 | CASSQISGGGHSPLHF | TGTGCCAGCAGCCAGATTTCGGGTGGGGGCCATTCACCCCTCCACTTT
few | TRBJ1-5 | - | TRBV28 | CASSILTGSGHQPQHF | TGTGCCAGCAGTATCCTAACAGGGTCGGGGCATCAGCCCCAGCATTTT
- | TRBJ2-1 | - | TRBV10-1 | CASSGGVGETSFHEQFF | TGCGCCAGCAGTGGAGGAGTAGGGGAGACTAGTTTTCATGAGCAGTTCTTC
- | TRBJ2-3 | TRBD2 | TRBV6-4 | CASSLTSGGTDTQYF | TGTGCCAGCAGTCTTACTAGCGGGGGCACAGATACGCAGTATTTT
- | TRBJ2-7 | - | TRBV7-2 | CASSFYLDRTYEQYF | TGTGCCAGCAGCTTCTACTTGGACAGAACCTACGAGCAGTACTTC
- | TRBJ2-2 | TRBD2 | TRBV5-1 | CASSSGLAGGVNTGELFF | TGCGCCAGCAGCTCAGGACTAGCGGGGGGCGTGAACACCGGGGAGCTGTTTTTT
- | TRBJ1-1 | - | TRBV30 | CAWSGGGSKTEAFF | TGTGCCTGGAGTGGAGGGGGGAGTAAGACTGAAGCTTTCTTT
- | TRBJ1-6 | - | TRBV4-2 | CASSGRGVSANSPLHF | TGTGCCAGCAGCGGGCGTGGGGTTTCGGCTAATTCACCCCTCCACTTT
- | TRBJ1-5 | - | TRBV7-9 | CASSHDGNNQPQHF | TGTGCCAGCAGCCATGACGGAAACAATCAGCCCCAGCATTTT
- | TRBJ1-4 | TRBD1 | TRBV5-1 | CASSPGGDEKLFF | TGCGCCAGCAGCCCAGGGGGCGACGAAAAACTGTTTTTT
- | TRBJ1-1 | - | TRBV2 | CASSELRQMNTEAFF | TGTGCCAGCAGTGAGCTTAGACAGATGAACACTGAAGCTTTCTTT
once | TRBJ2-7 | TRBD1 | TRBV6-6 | CASRKQGAGEQYF | TGTGCCAGCAGAAAACAGGGGGCCGGCGAGCAGTACTTC
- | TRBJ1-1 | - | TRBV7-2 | CASSLALPAVNTEAFF | TGTGCCAGCAGCTTAGCTCTTCCGGCAGTCAACACTGAAGCTTTCTTT
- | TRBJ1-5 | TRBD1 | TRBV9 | CASSLGQSPLQPQHF | TGTGCCAGCAGCCTGGGACAGTCGCCTCTTCAGCCCCAGCATTTT
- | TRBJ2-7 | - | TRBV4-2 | CASSQEGQAIYEQYF | TGTGCCAGCAGCCAAGAGGGGCAGGCCATTTACGAGCAGTACTTC
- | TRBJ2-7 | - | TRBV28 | CASRPGIYYEQYF | TGTGCCAGCAGGCCAGGGATTTACTACGAGCAGTACTTC
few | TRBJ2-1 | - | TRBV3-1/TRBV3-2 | CASSQDSARGEQFF | TGTGCCAGCAGCCAAGATAGTGCCCGCGGCGAGCAGTTCTTC
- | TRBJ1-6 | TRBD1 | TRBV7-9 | CASSPGQYNSPLHF | TGTGCCAGCAGCCCGGGACAGTATAATTCACCCCTCCACTTT
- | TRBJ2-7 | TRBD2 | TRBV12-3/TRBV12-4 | CASRLAGGGEQYF | TGTGCCAGCAGACTAGCGGGGGGCGGGGAGCAGTACTTC
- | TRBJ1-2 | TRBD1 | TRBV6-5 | CATLQGGEGKGYTF | TGTGCCACTCTTCAGGGGGGAGAGGGTAAAGGCTACACCTTC
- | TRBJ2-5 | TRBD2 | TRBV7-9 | CASSLGSGGQETQYF | TGTGCCAGCAGCTTAGGGAGCGGGGGTCAAGAGACCCAGTACTTC
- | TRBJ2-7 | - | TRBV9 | CASSVDGRSYEQYF | TGTGCCAGCAGCGTAGACGGCAGGTCCTACGAGCAGTACTTC
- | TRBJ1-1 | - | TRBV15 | CATSESQTPIMNTEAFF | TGTGCCACCAGCGAGAGCCAGACCCCCATTATGAACACTGAAGCTTTCTTT
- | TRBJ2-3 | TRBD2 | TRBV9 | CASSVVGGTLGDTQYF | TGTGCCAGCAGCGTAGTCGGGGGGACCCTCGGGGATACGCAGTATTTT
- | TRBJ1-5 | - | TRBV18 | CASSETGNQPQHF | TGTGCCAGCTCTGAAACGGGGAATCAGCCCCAGCATTTT
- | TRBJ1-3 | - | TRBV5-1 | CASSTQGSGNTIYF | TGCGCCAGCAGCACCCAGGGGAGCGGAAACACCATATATTTT
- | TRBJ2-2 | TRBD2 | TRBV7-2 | CASSSTSVAGELFF | TGTGCCAGCAGCTCCACTAGCGTCGCCGGGGAGCTGTTTTTT
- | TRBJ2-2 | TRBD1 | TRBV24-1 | CATSDPVGTGRTGELFF | TGTGCCACCAGTGACCCAGTCGGGACAGGGCGGACCGGGGAGCTGTTTTTT
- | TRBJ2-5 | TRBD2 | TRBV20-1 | CSASIFSTSGEETQYF | TGCAGTGCTAGTATTTTTTCGACTAGCGGGGAAGAGACCCAGTACTTC
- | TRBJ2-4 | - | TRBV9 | CASSASFAGDIQYF | TGTGCCAGCAGCGCTTCCTTCGCAGGGGACATTCAGTACTTC